The text below deals with one T cell receptor (beta chain). J was trimmed by 7 bases and V by 0 bases; bases with no gene match: 8. The CDR3 covers 15 residues. Germline V gene sequence: CDR1 SGHTS, CDR2 YDEGEE. The sample is drawn from a study of response to subunit inactivated influenza vaccine. TCRdb processed the RT-PCR reads anew with MiXCR; each CDR3 protein has one entry. Here the sample spans hundreds of thousands of distinct CDR3 sequences, approximately 15% being singletons. The TCR sequence derives from a man between 45 and 75 years old who received an inactivated influenza vaccine. The sequenced sample was CD4+ T cells sorted from PBMCs, obtained around 25 months after vaccination. The chain links TRBV5-8 to TRBJ2-5; 8 positions match TRBD2. The CDR3 reads CASSLVGRALVTQYF. The CDR3 DNA sequence: TGTGCCAGCAGCTTGGTCGGGAGGGCCTTGGTGACCCAGTACTTC.